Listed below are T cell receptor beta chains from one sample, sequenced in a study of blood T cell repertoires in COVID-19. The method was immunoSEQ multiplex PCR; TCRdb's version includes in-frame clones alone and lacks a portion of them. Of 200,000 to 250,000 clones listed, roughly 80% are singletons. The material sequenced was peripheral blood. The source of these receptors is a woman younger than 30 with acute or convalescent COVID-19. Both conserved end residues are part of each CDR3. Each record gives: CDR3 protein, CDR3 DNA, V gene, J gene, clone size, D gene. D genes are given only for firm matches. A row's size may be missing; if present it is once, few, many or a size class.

CDR3aa: CASSSRDRGLEETQYF; CDR3nt: TGTGCCAGCAGCTCAAGGGACAGGGGGCTTGAGGAGACCCAGTACTTC; v_gene: TRBV7-9; j_gene: TRBJ2-5; abundance: -; d_gene: TRBD1
CDR3aa: CASSSDRTYNEQFF; CDR3nt: TGTGCCAGCAGCTCGGACAGAACCTACAATGAGCAGTTCTTC; v_gene: TRBV3-1/TRBV3-2; j_gene: TRBJ2-1; abundance: -; d_gene: -
CDR3aa: CASSYPGQGSGELFF; CDR3nt: TGTGCCAGCAGCTACCCCGGACAGGGCAGCGGGGAGCTGTTTTTT; v_gene: TRBV6-6; j_gene: TRBJ2-2; abundance: -; d_gene: TRBD1
CDR3aa: CASSIKRVLGEQFF; CDR3nt: TGTGCCAGTAGTATCAAGCGGGTCCTGGGGGAGCAGTTCTTC; v_gene: TRBV19; j_gene: TRBJ2-1; abundance: -; d_gene: -
CDR3aa: CASSLVGTSVYNEQFF; CDR3nt: TGTGCCAGCAGCTTAGTTGGGACTAGCGTCTACAATGAGCAGTTCTTC; v_gene: TRBV7-9; j_gene: TRBJ2-1; abundance: -; d_gene: TRBD2
CDR3aa: CASSLALQGTGTNEQFF; CDR3nt: TGTGCCAGCAGCTTAGCGCTTCAGGGCACAGGGACCAATGAGCAGTTCTTC; v_gene: TRBV7-9; j_gene: TRBJ2-1; abundance: -; d_gene: -
CDR3aa: CASLNRGGNQPQHF; CDR3nt: TGTGCCAGCCTGAACAGGGGAGGCAATCAGCCCCAGCATTTT; v_gene: TRBV6-6; j_gene: TRBJ1-5; abundance: few; d_gene: TRBD1
CDR3aa: CASSERQGADQPQHF; CDR3nt: TGCGCCAGCAGTGAACGACAGGGGGCCGATCAGCCCCAGCATTTT; v_gene: TRBV10-1; j_gene: TRBJ1-5; abundance: -; d_gene: TRBD1
CDR3aa: CASSQDSLAHDF; CDR3nt: TGTGCCAGCAGCCAAGATAGCCTTGCGCACGACTTC; v_gene: TRBV3-1/TRBV3-2; j_gene: TRBJ2-5; abundance: -; d_gene: -
CDR3aa: CASSLGWISPLHF; CDR3nt: TGTGCCAGCAGTTTGGGCTGGATTTCACCCCTCCACTTT; v_gene: TRBV27; j_gene: TRBJ1-6; abundance: -; d_gene: -
CDR3aa: CASSGGQGIEQYF; CDR3nt: TGCGCCAGCAGTGGGGGACAGGGAATCGAGCAGTACTTC; v_gene: TRBV10-2; j_gene: TRBJ2-7; abundance: -; d_gene: TRBD1
CDR3aa: CASSLASGWEKLFF; CDR3nt: TGTGCCAGCAGCTTAGCCTCGGGGTGGGAAAAACTGTTTTTT; v_gene: TRBV7-9; j_gene: TRBJ1-4; abundance: -; d_gene: -
CDR3aa: CASNGGGPDYEQYF; CDR3nt: TGTGCCAGCAACGGGGGAGGGCCCGACTACGAGCAGTACTTC; v_gene: TRBV13; j_gene: TRBJ2-7; abundance: -; d_gene: TRBD2
CDR3aa: CASSLGLAALQETQYF; CDR3nt: TGCGCCAGCAGCCTCGGACTAGCGGCCCTACAAGAGACCCAGTACTTC; v_gene: TRBV5-1; j_gene: TRBJ2-5; abundance: -; d_gene: TRBD2
CDR3aa: CASSSGLPSYTQYF; CDR3nt: TGTGCCAGCAGTTCAGGGTTACCGTCCTATACGCAGTATTTT; v_gene: TRBV6-5; j_gene: TRBJ2-3; abundance: -; d_gene: -
CDR3aa: CASSLGEGVPSSYEQYF; CDR3nt: TGTGCCAGCAGCTTGGGGGAGGGCGTCCCGAGCTCCTACGAGCAGTACTTC; v_gene: TRBV5-6; j_gene: TRBJ2-7; abundance: -; d_gene: TRBD2
CDR3aa: CASSGGLAGGFGFF; CDR3nt: TGTGCCAGCAGTGGGGGACTAGCGGGAGGGTTTGGGTTCTTC; v_gene: TRBV28; j_gene: TRBJ2-1; abundance: once; d_gene: TRBD2
CDR3aa: CASSEAIAGAQPQHF; CDR3nt: TGTGCCAGCAGTGAAGCTATTGCAGGGGCTCAGCCCCAGCATTTT; v_gene: TRBV6-1; j_gene: TRBJ1-5; abundance: -; d_gene: -
CDR3aa: CASSTQAPYEQYF; CDR3nt: TGTGCCAGCAGTACCCAGGCGCCCTACGAGCAGTACTTC; v_gene: TRBV28; j_gene: TRBJ2-7; abundance: -; d_gene: -
CDR3aa: CASRGRQGVGGYTF; CDR3nt: TGTGCCAGCAGAGGACGGCAGGGGGTAGGGGGCTACACCTTC; v_gene: TRBV6-6; j_gene: TRBJ1-2; abundance: -; d_gene: TRBD1
CDR3aa: CASSSLLAYEQYF; CDR3nt: TGTGCCAGCAGTTCTCTACTAGCTTACGAGCAGTACTTC; v_gene: TRBV6-2/TRBV6-3; j_gene: TRBJ2-7; abundance: -; d_gene: -
CDR3aa: CASSYFQGGDIQYF; CDR3nt: TGTGCCAGCAGTTACTTCCAGGGAGGAGACATTCAGTACTTC; v_gene: TRBV6-5; j_gene: TRBJ2-4; abundance: -; d_gene: -
CDR3aa: CASSKTSGTENEQFF; CDR3nt: TGCGCCAGCAGCAAGACTAGCGGGACTGAGAATGAGCAGTTCTTC; v_gene: TRBV5-1; j_gene: TRBJ2-1; abundance: -; d_gene: TRBD2
CDR3aa: CASSLFGRPSDMDTQYF; CDR3nt: TGTGCCAGCAGCTTATTTGGCCGACCTAGCGACATGGATACGCAGTATTTT; v_gene: TRBV7-3; j_gene: TRBJ2-3; abundance: once; d_gene: -
CDR3aa: CASSLAGTEYEQYF; CDR3nt: TGTGCCAGCAGCTTGGCCGGGACAGAATACGAGCAGTACTTC; v_gene: TRBV5-4; j_gene: TRBJ2-7; abundance: few; d_gene: TRBD1
CDR3aa: CASSRQASNYGYTF; CDR3nt: TGTGCCAGCAGTAGACAGGCTTCTAACTATGGCTACACCTTC; v_gene: TRBV6-5; j_gene: TRBJ1-2; abundance: -; d_gene: -
CDR3aa: CASSLGLAAIYEQYF; CDR3nt: TGTGCCAGCAGCTTAGGTCTAGCCGCTATCTACGAGCAGTACTTC; v_gene: TRBV11-2; j_gene: TRBJ2-7; abundance: -; d_gene: -
CDR3aa: CASRMGPGQPYEQYF; CDR3nt: TGTGCCAGCAGGATGGGCCCGGGACAGCCCTACGAGCAGTACTTC; v_gene: TRBV11-2; j_gene: TRBJ2-7; abundance: -; d_gene: TRBD1
CDR3aa: CASSLTSGIAYEQYF; CDR3nt: TGTGCCAGCAGTCTCACTAGCGGGATTGCCTACGAGCAGTACTTC; v_gene: TRBV27; j_gene: TRBJ2-7; abundance: -; d_gene: TRBD2
CDR3aa: CASSPVSRGQRNQPQHF; CDR3nt: TGTGCCAGCTCACCAGTCTCCAGGGGGCAGCGGAATCAGCCCCAGCATTTT; v_gene: TRBV18; j_gene: TRBJ1-5; abundance: -; d_gene: TRBD1
CDR3aa: CASSIDRGVPEAFF; CDR3nt: TGTGCCAGTAGTATCGACAGGGGAGTCCCTGAAGCTTTCTTT; v_gene: TRBV19; j_gene: TRBJ1-1; abundance: -; d_gene: TRBD1
CDR3aa: CASSFLGRAADTQYF; CDR3nt: TGCGCGAGCAGCTTTTTAGGGAGGGCCGCAGATACGCAGTATTTT; v_gene: TRBV5-1; j_gene: TRBJ2-3; abundance: few; d_gene: TRBD2
CDR3aa: CASTPTSGSSYNEQFF; CDR3nt: TGTGCCAGCACCCCGACTAGCGGGAGCTCCTACAATGAGCAGTTCTTC; v_gene: TRBV3-1/TRBV3-2; j_gene: TRBJ2-1; abundance: -; d_gene: TRBD2
CDR3aa: CASSIRTGDSPLHF; CDR3nt: TGTGCCAGTAGTATTCGGACAGGAGATTCACCCCTCCACTTT; v_gene: TRBV19; j_gene: TRBJ1-6; abundance: -; d_gene: TRBD1
CDR3aa: CASSLGPGIPPGELFF; CDR3nt: TGTGCCAGCAGCTTAGGGCCAGGGATCCCCCCCGGGGAGCTGTTTTTT; v_gene: TRBV11-2; j_gene: TRBJ2-2; abundance: -; d_gene: -
CDR3aa: CSGYRTDTQYF; CDR3nt: TGCAGCGGCTACCGCACAGATACGCAGTATTTT; v_gene: TRBV29-1; j_gene: TRBJ2-3; abundance: once; d_gene: -
CDR3aa: CASSQQGMNTEAFF; CDR3nt: TGTGCCAGCAGCCAACAGGGCATGAACACTGAAGCTTTCTTT; v_gene: TRBV7-9; j_gene: TRBJ1-1; abundance: few; d_gene: -
CDR3aa: CATSRDQGHEQYF; CDR3nt: TGTGCCACCAGCAGAGACCAGGGGCACGAGCAGTACTTC; v_gene: TRBV15; j_gene: TRBJ2-7; abundance: once; d_gene: -
CDR3aa: CSVELQGWSYEQYF; CDR3nt: TGCAGCGTTGAACTCCAGGGGTGGTCCTACGAGCAGTACTTC; v_gene: TRBV29-1; j_gene: TRBJ2-7; abundance: -; d_gene: -